The sequence of this TCR beta chain was determined in a study of regulatory T cells in long-lasting Graves disease. Time point denoted: newly diagnosed GD, antithyroid drugs for less than 3 months. The TCR library was prepared using RNA isolated from PBMCs. General study findings and limits: Patients with persistent disease shared some 3,000 public clonotypes, outpacing the 900 to 1,000 shared by new patients.

This clonotype has a handful of counts. Antigen unknown. TCR beta libraries were built with iRepertoire HTBI primers and Arm-PCR of CDR3 regions. Via MiXCR, TCRdb re-called the multiplex PCR reads, giving one row per CDR3 protein. This sample has 300,000 to 400,000 distinct CDR3 sequences; about a sixth occur once, and the top ten carry 20% to 25%. Trimming stripped 2 bases from V and 0 bases from J, with 9 bases between. CDR1 is MNHEY and CDR2 is SMNVEV in the germline V gene (reference sequence). CDR3 length: 15 amino acids. Here the sequenced sample was peripheral blood mononuclear cells (PBMCs), taken at new diagnosis, from a patient treated with antithyroid drugs. This receptor was taken from a female donor with Graves disease. V usage is TRBV27 and J usage is TRBJ2-3; no clear D. The CDR3 sequence is CASSLVEPSTDTQYF. As DNA, the CDR3 is TGTGCCAGCAGTTTAGTTGAACCTAGCACAGATACGCAGTATTTT.